This TCR beta chain was observed in a study of CD8+ T cells in alopecia areata. Study results and caveats: Scalp and blood retained many expanded lesional clones during tofacitinib. The study found tofacitinib significantly decreased scalp clonality and expanded CD8+ clones among the top 100.

Trimming left V 0 bases short and J 0 bases short, with 3 bases between. CDR3 length: 13 residues. Germline CDR1 and CDR2: SGHRS and YFSETQ. As to this clone: What it binds is not known.

The treatment here: oral pan-JAK inhibitor, 5-10 mg twice daily. The sequencing template was cDNA reverse transcribed from extracted RNA. The data were produced by immunoSEQ multiplex PCR, yet TCRdb's version contains in-frame clones alone and is incomplete. This table has about 180,000 clones, 53% appearing once. The chain couples TRBV5-1 to TRBJ1-1; D is unclear. Sequences were derived from CD8+ T cells sorted from blood, sampled at week 24, from a patient treated with tofacitinib. The sequence derives from a human donor with alopecia areata. DNA for the CDR3: TGCGCCAGCAGCTTGGAGATGAACACTGAAGCTTTCTTT. As protein: CASSLEMNTEAFF.